The entry below gives a single T cell receptor (beta chain) sequence along with its context. The data stem from a study of blood T cell repertoires in COVID-19. Study context: Material from acute and convalescent COVID-19 was sourced from the United States, Italy and Spain. The cDNA or gDNA used as material had been derived from T cells, B-cell-depleted T cells, or PBMCs.

Methods used by the authors: For nucleated cells, counts were estimated from reference gene primer amplification. This table comes from immunoSEQ multiplex PCR, and its TCRdb copy is limited to in-frame clones, with some not included. That table is the source of V, J and clone size, and D and trimming were worked out from the DNA. The sample yields 300,000 to 450,000 clones, about 80% seen once. The sample taken for sequencing was peripheral blood. The source of this sequence is a human donor with acute or convalescent COVID-19. The donor label of this sample is uncertain.

The CDR3 region is CASSQWGGGPNTEAFF. CDR3 sequence (DNA): TGTGCCAGCAGCCAATGGGGGGGCGGACCGAACACTGAAGCTTTCTTT. The chain employs TRBV3-1 (or the pseudogene TRBV3-2) and TRBJ1-1, with a possible D match to TRBD1 (6 bases). Trimming removed 2 bases at V and 1 base at J, with 14 bases between. Germline V gene sequence: CDR1 LGHDT, CDR2 YNNKEL (reference sequence). This CDR3 has 16 amino acids.